This T cell receptor beta chain was captured by sequencing in a study of T cell repertoires in cytomegalovirus infection. Study overall: Evidence of both CMV infection and a matching HLA type came from public TCR beta signatures.

Study-level results: HLA-C-restricted TCR beta clonotypes specific for CMV led the ex vivo response.

V was shortened by 0 bases and J by 6 bases, with 12 bases between the two germline ends. The germline gives CDR1 SGHRS, CDR2 YFSETQ. The length of the CDR3 is 15 residues. In TCRdb, the reads were re-called with MiXCR into one record per CDR3 protein. Of over 150,000 distinct CDR3 sequences detected, under 25% appear once; the ten largest clones hold around 3.1%. This clonotype was found a few times. What it binds is unknown. The chain employs TRBV5-1 and TRBJ2-2; tentatively, D is TRBD1 (5 bases). Sequenced material: PBMCs. The TCR was taken from a human donor in good health (CMV status not recorded). Some clones in this sample may be carry-over from other donors' samples. This CDR3 reads CASSLDRSIPGELFF. As DNA, the CDR3 is TGCGCCAGCAGCTTGGACAGGAGTATCCCCGGGGAGCTGTTTTTT.